This paragraph covers one TCR beta chain sequence. Its antigen specificity is not known. Nothing much larger sits one base from this clone, and base qualities are not available. Libraries came from RT-PCR. TCRdb lists the instrument as Illumina HiSeq 2500. In-frame beta chains were kept once TCRdb had trimmed the public reads at Q25 with fastp and called clones with MiXCR. Entries are consolidated by CDR3 protein sequence, retaining the most common genes and DNA. This sample is represented by under 800,000 distinct CDR3 sequences; 14% of them were singletons. Clones ranked in the top ten supply 6.5% to 8.5% of the sample. The data are from a study of response to subunit inactivated influenza vaccine (dated 2018 in TCRdb). Looking at the study overall: Deep quantitative T cell receptor repertoire profiling was used in the study to track responses to a trivalent subunit inactivated influenza vaccine.

Overall study outcomes, separate from this receptor: The authors proposed that each seasonal influenza vaccination may bring in only a limited number of new T cells.

The material was PBMCs from blood, obtained about 14 days before vaccination. This TCR was recovered from a man between 45 and 60 years old who received an inactivated influenza vaccine. Donor details come from another sample of the same person, matched by shared clones.

In nucleotides, the sequence is TGTGCCAGCAGTTACCCGGCGGGCAGCTCCTACAATGAGCAGTTCTTC. This encodes CASSYPAGSSYNEQFF. The sequence joins TRBV6-2 or TRBV6-3 to TRBJ2-1; possibly the D gene is TRBD2, per 5 matching bases. CDR1 and CDR2 are read off the germline V gene as MNHEY and SVGEGT. Inclusive of the bounding cysteine and phenylalanine, the CDR3 is 16 residues long. Only CDR3 DNA is held: 48 bases, read in frame from base 1. V is pared back by 2 bases and J by 0 bases, with 11 bases lying between the germline termini.